The entry below gives a single T cell receptor beta chain sequence along with its context. Its target is unknown. Only in-frame clones appear in the TCRdb table, and some are missing; sequencing was by immunoSEQ multiplex PCR. The sample contains approximately 31,000 clones, about 84% of which appear only once. Time point given: new active TB diagnosis, blood taken before or within 7 days of starting treatment. Included patients were adults of at least 18, HIV-seronegative, South African. Each patient had positive sputum smear microscopy and/or positive culture. Trimming took 4 bases from V and 3 from J, leaving 12 bases between them. Per the germline V gene, CDR1 is SEHNR and CDR2 is FQNEAQ (reference sequence). CDR3 length: 14 amino acids. This record belongs to a study of T cells in tuberculosis. Regarding the study as a whole: Active tuberculosis alpha repertoires lay closer to GMM-specific TCRs than controls'.

The source is an adult with tuberculosis. The V and J genes are TRBV7-9 and TRBJ2-5; D uncertain. The source material was PBMCs, sampled at tuberculosis diagnosis. The CDR3 bases are TGTGCCAGCAGCTCCCCGAGACACAAAGAGACCCAGTACTTC. Encoded protein: CASSSPRHKETQYF.